The clone carrying this T cell receptor (beta chain) was seen a handful of times. Germline CDR1 reads LNHDA; CDR2 reads SQIVND (reference sequence). V was pared by 3 bases and J by 1 base, with 6 bases between. The CDR3 is 14 amino acids. This record comes from a study of T-cell memory formation after mild COVID-19. Researchers used 5'RACE with constant-segment primers to make TCR alpha and TCR beta cDNA libraries that carry sample barcodes and UMIs. TCRdb itself ran the 5' RACE reads through MiXCR, one entry per CDR3 protein. The sample has 280,000 or so distinct CDR3 sequences, under 8.5% seen once.

Sequencing was carried out using PBMCs or a T cell subset sorted from them (not recorded which). V is TRBV19 and J is TRBJ2-2; D may be TRBD2 (5 bases). The sequence was collected from a young man who had mild COVID-19 (a few samples of this study predate the infection). Cell type and time point are not known. This CDR3 reads CASSIGGNTGELFF. The DNA of the CDR3 is TGTGCCAGTAGTATTGGAGGGAACACCGGGGAGCTGTTTTTT.